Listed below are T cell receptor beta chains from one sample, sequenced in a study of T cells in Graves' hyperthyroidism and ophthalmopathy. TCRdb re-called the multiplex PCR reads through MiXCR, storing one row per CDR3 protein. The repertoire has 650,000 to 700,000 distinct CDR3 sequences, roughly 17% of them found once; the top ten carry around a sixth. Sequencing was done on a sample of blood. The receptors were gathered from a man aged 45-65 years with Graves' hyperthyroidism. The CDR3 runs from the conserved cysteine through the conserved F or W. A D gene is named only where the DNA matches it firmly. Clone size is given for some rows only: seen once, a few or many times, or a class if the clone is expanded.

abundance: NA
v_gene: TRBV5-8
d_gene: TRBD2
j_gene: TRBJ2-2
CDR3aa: CASSLSVTSGANTGELFF
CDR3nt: TGTGCCAGCAGCTTGTCGGTTACTAGCGGGGCGAACACCGGGGAGCTGTTTTTT

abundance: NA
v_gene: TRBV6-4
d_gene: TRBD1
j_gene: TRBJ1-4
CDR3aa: CASSYQTGGEKLFF
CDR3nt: TGTGCCAGCAGTTACCAGACAGGGGGCGAAAAACTGTTTTTT

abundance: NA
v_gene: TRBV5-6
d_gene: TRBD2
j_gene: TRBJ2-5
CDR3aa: CASSFGAGGPGETQYF
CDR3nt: TGTGCCAGCAGCTTCGGGGCGGGAGGGCCGGGAGAGACCCAGTACTTC

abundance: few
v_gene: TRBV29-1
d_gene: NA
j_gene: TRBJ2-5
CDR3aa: CSVEAYQETQYF
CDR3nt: TGCAGCGTTGAAGCCTATCAAGAGACCCAGTACTTC

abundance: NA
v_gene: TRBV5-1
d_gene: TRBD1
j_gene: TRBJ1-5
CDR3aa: CASSLGQGYDQPQHF
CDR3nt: TGCGCCAGCAGCTTAGGACAGGGGTATGATCAGCCCCAGCATTTT

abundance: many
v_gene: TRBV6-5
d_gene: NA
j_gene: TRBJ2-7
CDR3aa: CASSYSNRAVGEQYF
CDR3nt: TGTGCCAGCAGTTACTCAAACAGGGCCGTAGGGGAGCAGTACTTC

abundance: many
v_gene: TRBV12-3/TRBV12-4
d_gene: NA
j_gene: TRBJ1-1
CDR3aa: CASTPQAGNPNTEAFF
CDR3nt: TGTGCCAGCACCCCACAGGCGGGTAACCCGAACACTGAAGCTTTCTTT

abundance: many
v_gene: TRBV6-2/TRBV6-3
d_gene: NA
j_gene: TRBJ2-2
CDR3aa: CASSFLSSVGGNTGELFF
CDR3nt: TGTGCCAGCAGTTTCCTCTCTAGCGTTGGAGGAAACACCGGGGAGCTGTTTTTT

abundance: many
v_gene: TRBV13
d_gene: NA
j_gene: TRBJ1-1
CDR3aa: CASSLGGQGNWAFF
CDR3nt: TGTGCCAGCAGCTTAGGCGGGCAGGGGAATTGGGCTTTCTTT

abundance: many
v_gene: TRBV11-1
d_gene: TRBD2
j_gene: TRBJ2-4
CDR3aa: CASSLGGLAGYKNIQYF
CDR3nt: TGTGCCAGCAGCTTAGGAGGACTAGCGGGGTACAAAAACATTCAGTACTTC

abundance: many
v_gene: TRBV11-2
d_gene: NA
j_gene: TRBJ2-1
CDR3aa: CASSLNTLSSYNEQFF
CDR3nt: TGTGCCAGCAGCTTAAACACCCTGAGCTCCTACAATGAGCAGTTCTTC

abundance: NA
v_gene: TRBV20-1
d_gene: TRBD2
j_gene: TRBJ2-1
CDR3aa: CSASEAGVFYNEQFF
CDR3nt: TGCAGTGCTAGTGAAGCGGGAGTCTTTTACAATGAGCAGTTCTTC

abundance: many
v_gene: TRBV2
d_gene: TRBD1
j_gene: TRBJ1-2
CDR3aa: CASSEEGTGVDGYTF
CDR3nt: TGTGCCAGCAGTGAAGAAGGTACAGGGGTTGATGGCTACACCTTC

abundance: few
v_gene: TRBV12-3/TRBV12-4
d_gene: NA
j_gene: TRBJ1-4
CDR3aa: CASSGDIGEKLFF
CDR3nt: TGTGCCAGCAGCGGGGACATAGGCGAAAAACTGTTTTTT

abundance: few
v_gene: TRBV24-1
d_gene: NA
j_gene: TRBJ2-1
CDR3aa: CATSDPGQTYNEQFF
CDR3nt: TGTGCCACCAGTGACCCGGGACAAACATACAATGAGCAGTTCTTC

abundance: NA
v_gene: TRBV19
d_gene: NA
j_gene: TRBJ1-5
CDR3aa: CASSIWGSQPQHF
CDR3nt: TGTGCCAGTAGTATCTGGGGTTCACAGCCCCAGCATTTT

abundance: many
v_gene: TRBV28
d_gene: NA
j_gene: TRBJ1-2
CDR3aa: CASSPQGSYGYTF
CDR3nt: TGTGCCAGCAGTCCACAGGGATCCTATGGCTACACCTTC

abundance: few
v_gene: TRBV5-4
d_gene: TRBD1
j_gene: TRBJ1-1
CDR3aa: CASSLGQGSSYTEAFF
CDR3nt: TGTGCCAGCAGCTTGGGACAGGGGAGTAGTTACACTGAAGCTTTCTTT

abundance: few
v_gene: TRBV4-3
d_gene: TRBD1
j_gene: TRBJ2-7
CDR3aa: CASSLGADREQYF
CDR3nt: TGCGCCAGCAGCCTGGGAGCGGACAGGGAGCAGTACTTC

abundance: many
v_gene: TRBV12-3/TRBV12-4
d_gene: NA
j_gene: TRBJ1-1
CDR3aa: CASSLVTTEAFF
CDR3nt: TGTGCCAGCAGTTTGGTAACAACTGAAGCTTTCTTT

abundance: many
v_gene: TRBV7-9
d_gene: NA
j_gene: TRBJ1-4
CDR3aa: CASSFLGATNEKLFF
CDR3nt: TGTGCCAGCAGCTTCTTGGGAGCAACTAATGAAAAACTGTTTTTT

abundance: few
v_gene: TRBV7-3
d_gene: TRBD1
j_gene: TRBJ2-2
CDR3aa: CASSLGQGHTGELFF
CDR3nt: TGTGCCAGCAGCTTAGGACAGGGGCACACCGGGGAGCTGTTTTTT

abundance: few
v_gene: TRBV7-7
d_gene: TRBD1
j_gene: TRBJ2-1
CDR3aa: CASSPIGDSYNEQFF
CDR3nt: TGTGCTAGCAGCCCAATAGGGGACAGTTACAATGAGCAGTTCTTC

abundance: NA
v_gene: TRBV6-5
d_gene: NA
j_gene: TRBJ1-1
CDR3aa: CASSSLTVNTEAFF
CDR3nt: TGTGCCAGCAGTTCCCTGACAGTGAACACTGAAGCTTTCTTT

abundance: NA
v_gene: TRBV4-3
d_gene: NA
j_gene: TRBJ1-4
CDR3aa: CASSQDGAAGKLFF
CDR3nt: TGCGCCAGCAGCCAAGATGGGGCCGCCGGAAAACTGTTTTTT

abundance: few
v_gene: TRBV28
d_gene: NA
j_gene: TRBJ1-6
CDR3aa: CASISPGVNSPLHF
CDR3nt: TGTGCCAGCATTTCCCCAGGGGTAAATTCACCCCTCCACTTT

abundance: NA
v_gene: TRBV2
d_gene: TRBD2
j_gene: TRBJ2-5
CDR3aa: CASSEALGLAGQETQYF
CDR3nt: TGTGCCAGCAGTGAAGCATTGGGACTAGCGGGGCAAGAGACCCAGTACTTC

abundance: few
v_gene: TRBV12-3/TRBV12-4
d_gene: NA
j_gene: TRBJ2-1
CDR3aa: CATTRSQNEQFF
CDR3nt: TGTGCCACCACGAGGTCTCAGAATGAGCAGTTCTTC

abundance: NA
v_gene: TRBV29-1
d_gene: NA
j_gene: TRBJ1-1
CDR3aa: CSVEKDNYEAFF
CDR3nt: TGCAGCGTTGAGAAGGACAACTATGAAGCTTTCTTT

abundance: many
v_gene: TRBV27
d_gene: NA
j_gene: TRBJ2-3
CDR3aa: CASSPGSSTQYF
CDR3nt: TGTGCCAGCAGTCCAGGGTCCTCCACGCAGTATTTT

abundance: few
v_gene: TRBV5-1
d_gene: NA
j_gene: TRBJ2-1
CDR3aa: CASSLMSRINEQFF
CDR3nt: TGCGCCAGCAGCTTAATGTCGCGAATCAATGAGCAGTTCTTC

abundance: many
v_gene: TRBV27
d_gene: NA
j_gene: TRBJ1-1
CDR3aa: CASSLLDSTEAFF
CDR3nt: TGTGCCAGCAGTTTATTGGACAGCACTGAAGCTTTCTTT

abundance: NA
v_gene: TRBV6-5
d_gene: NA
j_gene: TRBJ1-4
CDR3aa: CASSYTAPTNEKLFF
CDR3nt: TGTGCCAGCAGTTATACGGCACCAACTAATGAAAAACTGTTTTTT

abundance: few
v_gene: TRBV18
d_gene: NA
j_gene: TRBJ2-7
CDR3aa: CASSPTGLFIDEQYF
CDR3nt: TGTGCCAGCTCACCTACGGGACTCTTCATCGACGAGCAGTACTTC

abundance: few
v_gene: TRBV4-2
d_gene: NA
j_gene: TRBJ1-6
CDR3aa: CASSQDFPGFNSPLHF
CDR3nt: TGTGCCAGCAGCCAAGATTTTCCAGGGTTTAATTCACCCCTCCACTTT

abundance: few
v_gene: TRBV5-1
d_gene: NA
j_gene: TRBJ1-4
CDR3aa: CASSPTDSYPSTNEKLFF
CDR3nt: TGCGCCAGCAGCCCTACTGACAGCTATCCATCAACTAATGAAAAACTGTTTTTT

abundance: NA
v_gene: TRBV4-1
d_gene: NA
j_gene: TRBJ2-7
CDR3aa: CASSQDWQRVEQYF
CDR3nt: TGCGCCAGCAGCCAAGATTGGCAGCGAGTAGAGCAGTACTTC

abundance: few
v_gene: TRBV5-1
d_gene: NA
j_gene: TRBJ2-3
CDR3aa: CASSRGQGPDTQYF
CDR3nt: TGCGCCAGCAGCCGAGGCCAGGGGCCAGATACGCAGTATTTT

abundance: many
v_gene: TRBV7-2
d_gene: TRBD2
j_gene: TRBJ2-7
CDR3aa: CASSLAASGRAGYEQYF
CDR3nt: TGTGCCAGCAGCTTAGCGGCTAGCGGGAGGGCCGGGTACGAGCAGTACTTC

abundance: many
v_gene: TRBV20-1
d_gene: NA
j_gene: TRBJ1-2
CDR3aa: CSARDLDGPGGYTF
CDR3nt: TGCAGTGCTAGAGATCTTGACGGGCCAGGTGGCTACACCTTC

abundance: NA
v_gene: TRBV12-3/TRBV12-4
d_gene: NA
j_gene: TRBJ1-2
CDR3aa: CASSLKAGTNYGYTF
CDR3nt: TGTGCCAGCAGTTTAAAGGCAGGAACTAACTATGGCTACACCTTC

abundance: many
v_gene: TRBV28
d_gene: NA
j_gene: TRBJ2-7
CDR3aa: CASSLEAESPYEQYF
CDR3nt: TGTGCCAGCAGTTTAGAGGCAGAATCTCCCTACGAGCAGTACTTC

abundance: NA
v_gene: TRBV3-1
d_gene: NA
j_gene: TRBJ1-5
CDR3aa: CASSQRITQPQHF
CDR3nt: TGTGCCAGCAGTCAGAGGATAACTCAGCCCCAGCATTTT

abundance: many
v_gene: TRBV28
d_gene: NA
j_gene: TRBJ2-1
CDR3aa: CASNPWTGEYNEQFF
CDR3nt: TGTGCCAGCAACCCGTGGACGGGAGAGTACAATGAGCAGTTCTTC

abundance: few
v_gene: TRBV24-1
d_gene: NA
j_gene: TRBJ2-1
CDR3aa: CATSDPTGGKEQFF
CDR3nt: TGTGCCACCAGTGACCCGACGGGGGGCAAGGAGCAGTTCTTC

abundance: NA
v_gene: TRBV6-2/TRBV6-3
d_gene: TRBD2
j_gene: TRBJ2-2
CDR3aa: CASSDGTRNGGELFF
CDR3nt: TGTGCCAGCAGTGACGGGACTAGGAATGGCGGGGAGCTGTTTTTT

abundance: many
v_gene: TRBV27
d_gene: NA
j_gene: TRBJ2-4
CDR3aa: CASSFPKALAKNIQYF
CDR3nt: TGTGCCAGCAGTTTCCCAAAGGCGCTAGCCAAAAACATTCAGTACTTC

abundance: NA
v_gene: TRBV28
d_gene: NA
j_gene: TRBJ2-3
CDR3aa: CASSPPLGNEQGDTQYF
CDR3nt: TGTGCCAGCAGTCCACCCTTGGGGAATGAGCAGGGAGATACGCAGTATTTT

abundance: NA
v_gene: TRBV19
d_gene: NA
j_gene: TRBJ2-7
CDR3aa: CASSITGLGTYEQYF
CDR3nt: TGTGCCAGTAGTATCACGGGACTGGGGACCTACGAGCAGTACTTC